The 6 T cell receptor beta chains listed next were all sequenced from one sample in a study of CD8 T cells in ankylosing spondylitis. Their target antigens are unknown. TCRdb ran MiXCR on the 5' RACE reads and lists one entry per CDR3 protein. The sample consists of 470,000 or so distinct CDR3 sequences, roughly a quarter of them appearing once. Study conclusions and caveats: A motif in TCR beta, a set of 8 or 9 highly homologous variants, appeared characteristic of ankylosing spondylitis blood.

Sequencing was done on a sample of blood, either unsorted or a sorted T cell fraction (not recorded which). These receptors were taken from a male donor with ankylosing spondylitis.

This clonotype was seen more than once but under ten times. The chain recombines TRBV3-1 with TRBJ1-1; no firm D call. The V end was cut by 4 bases, the J end by 1 base, with 10 bases between. CDR3 length: 14 amino acids. Germline V CDR1 and CDR2: LGHDT, YNNKEL (reference sequence). This CDR3 is CASSRGRSNTEAFF. The CDR3 nucleotides are TGTGCCAGCAGCCGCGGACGGTCGAACACTGAAGCTTTCTTT.

V usage is TRBV6-1 and J usage is TRBJ2-7; either TRBD1 or TRBD2 may supply D (5 bases each). The germline V and J ends were trimmed by 2 bases and 4 bases, with 12 bases remaining between them. Germline-derived CDR1 and CDR2 are MNHNS and SASEGT. The CDR3 spans 14 residues. The CDR3 region is CASSESGGNYEQYV. CDR3 in DNA: TGTGCCAGCAGTGAATCTGGGGGTAATTACGAGCAGTACGTC.

In its sample, this clonotype was seen a few times. DNA of the CDR3: TGCGCCAGCAGCTTTACCCCGGGACAGGGATCCTACGAGCAGTACTTC. Its protein product is CASSFTPGQGSYEQYF. The chain has TRBV5-1 and TRBJ2-7; 9 nucleotides match TRBD1. Losses at the gene ends were 2 bases for V and 1 base for J; bases not matched to a gene: 7. Germline CDR1 and CDR2: SGHRS and YFSETQ. The CDR3 contains 16 residues.

The rearrangement uses TRBV5-1 and TRBJ1-2; perhaps TRBD1 as D (6 bases). V was shortened by 2 bases and J by 6 bases, with 11 bases between the two germline ends. CDR3 length: 13 amino acids. Germline CDR1 and CDR2: SGHRS and YFSETQ. The CDR3 region has the DNA TGCGCCAGCAGCTTAGGGCAGGGGAATGGCTACACCTTC. It translates to CASSLGQGNGYTF.

This clonotype was seen a few times. The V and J genes are TRBV19 and TRBJ1-5; TRBD1 is a possible D gene (5 bases). V was trimmed by 5 bases and J by 0 bases, leaving 14 bases between them. Germline loops: CDR1 LNHDA, CDR2 SQIVND (reference sequence). The CDR3 contains 16 residues. The CDR3 is CASSPKSGTSNQPQHF. DNA of the CDR3: TGTGCCAGTAGTCCAAAGAGTGGGACTAGCAATCAGCCCCAGCATTTT.

The chain carries TRBV7-9 and TRBJ2-7; either TRBD1 or TRBD2 may fit D (5 bases each). The CDR3 has 14 residues. The germline V gene has CDR1 SEHNR and CDR2 FQNEAQ (reference sequence). V shed 5 bases and J shed 6 bases, with 17 bases lying between them. The CDR3 sequence is CASSPGTPRVEQYV. In nucleotides, the CDR3 is TGTGCCAGCAGCCCTGGGACGCCCCGGGTCGAGCAGTACGTC.